A selection of T cell receptor beta chains follows, all from one sample in a study of regulatory T cells in long-lasting Graves disease. MiXCR, run by TCRdb on the multiplex PCR reads, gives a single entry per CDR3 protein. Of 550,000 to 650,000 distinct CDR3 sequences listed, roughly a sixth are singletons. These records were also assigned to another study, of T cells in Graves' hyperthyroidism and ophthalmopathy.

Sample: peripheral blood mononuclear cells (PBMCs), taken at new diagnosis, from a patient treated with antithyroid drugs. The receptors derive from a man between 18 and 35 years old with Graves disease. Each CDR3 is given with its conserved first and last residue. The D gene is left open where the match is weak. Some rows have no size entry. The others give once, few or many, or a class for an expanded clone.

V,D,J,size,CDR3,DNA
TRBV30,NA,TRBJ1-5,many,CAWSGDNVNQPQHF,TGTGCCTGGAGTGGGGACAACGTAAATCAGCCCCAGCATTTT
TRBV27,TRBD1,TRBJ1-1,many,CASSLGVGQDTEAFF,TGTGCCAGCAGTTTAGGGGTGGGACAGGACACTGAAGCTTTCTTT
TRBV20-1,NA,TRBJ2-3,many,CSARGRGIADTQYF,TGCAGTGCTAGAGGGAGGGGGATAGCAGATACGCAGTATTTT
TRBV3-1,TRBD2,TRBJ2-3,many,CASSQAGGVIATDTQYF,TGTGCCAGCTCCCAGGCGGGAGGGGTCATAGCCACAGATACGCAGTATTTT
TRBV18,TRBD2,TRBJ2-5,many,CASSPPRGGGQETQYF,TGTGCCAGCTCACCACCCCGTGGCGGGGGTCAAGAGACCCAGTACTTC
TRBV20-1,TRBD1,TRBJ2-3,NA,CSAGQASTDTQYF,TGCAGTGCCGGACAGGCAAGCACAGATACGCAGTATTTT
TRBV4-1,NA,TRBJ1-1,many,CASSQDGGPNTEAFF,TGCGCCAGCAGCCAAGATGGTGGCCCGAACACTGAAGCTTTCTTT
TRBV11-2,TRBD1,TRBJ2-5,many,CASSRGQRQETQYF,TGTGCCAGCAGCCGGGGACAGCGCCAAGAGACCCAGTACTTC
TRBV27,TRBD2,TRBJ2-3,many,CASSTRLAGGGLGDTQYF,TGTGCCAGCAGTACTCGACTAGCGGGAGGGGGATTAGGGGATACGCAGTATTTT
TRBV19,TRBD1,TRBJ2-1,NA,CASSSGQVGYNEQFF,TGTGCCAGTAGTTCCGGACAGGTCGGCTACAATGAGCAGTTCTTC
TRBV14,NA,TRBJ1-1,NA,CASSHIMDSSQAFF,TGTGCCAGCAGCCATATAATGGACAGCAGTCAAGCTTTCTTT
TRBV6-2/TRBV6-3,NA,TRBJ2-7,NA,CASSYSAPSRYEQYF,TGTGCCAGCAGTTACTCGGCTCCTAGTCGGTACGAGCAGTACTTC
TRBV19,NA,TRBJ2-7,many,CASSIVNPRAEQYF,TGTGCCAGTAGTATAGTGAACCCTCGGGCCGAGCAGTACTTC
TRBV11-2,TRBD2,TRBJ2-1,NA,CASSLSSGATNEQFF,TGTGCCAGCAGCCTGAGTAGCGGGGCCACCAATGAGCAGTTCTTC
TRBV27,NA,TRBJ2-3,NA,CASSLLGRGLDTQYF,TGTGCCAGCAGTTTATTGGGGAGGGGGTTAGATACGCAGTATTTT
TRBV10-3,TRBD2,TRBJ2-5,many,CAIRASGGLGETQYF,TGTGCCATCAGGGCTAGCGGCGGGCTCGGGGAGACCCAGTACTTC
TRBV3-1,TRBD1,TRBJ2-2,many,CASSPPAGQGYTGELFF,TGTGCCAGCAGCCCCCCCGCCGGACAGGGGTACACCGGGGAGCTGTTTTTT
TRBV19,TRBD1,TRBJ1-5,few,CATQGAVPLISNQPQHF,TGTGCCACACAGGGGGCCGTCCCCCTTATTAGCAATCAGCCCCAGCATTTT
TRBV29-1,NA,TRBJ2-2,NA,CSVEIAELNTGELFF,TGCAGCGTTGAAATAGCGGAACTGAACACCGGGGAGCTGTTTTTT
TRBV7-8,TRBD1,TRBJ2-7,many,CASSLKDRFFGEQYF,TGTGCCAGCAGCTTAAAGGACAGGTTCTTCGGCGAGCAGTACTTC
TRBV28,TRBD1,TRBJ2-7,many,CASSGDSLTYEQYF,TGTGCCAGCAGTGGGGACAGCCTAACCTACGAGCAGTACTTC
TRBV28,NA,TRBJ2-7,many,CASSPPAYEQYF,TGTGCCAGCAGTCCCCCCGCATACGAGCAGTACTTC
TRBV20-1,NA,TRBJ1-2,NA,CSAGRGADGYTF,TGCAGTGCGGGTAGGGGGGCCGATGGCTACACCTTC
TRBV3-1,TRBD2,TRBJ2-1,many,CASSQRSSGRLNEQFF,TGTGCCAGCAGCCAGAGGAGCAGCGGGAGGTTGAATGAGCAGTTCTTC
TRBV3-1,NA,TRBJ2-7,many,CASSQDRVGGTYEQYF,TGTGCCAGCAGCCAAGATCGAGTCGGGGGCACCTACGAGCAGTACTTC
TRBV5-1,NA,TRBJ2-5,few,CASMEQETQYF,TGCGCCAGCATGGAGCAAGAGACCCAGTACTTC
TRBV20-1,NA,TRBJ2-3,few,CSARDLGVTDTQYF,TGCAGTGCTAGAGATCTGGGGGTCACAGATACGCAGTATTTT
TRBV28,NA,TRBJ2-7,many,CASSLGGVDSYEQYF,TGTGCCAGCAGTTTAGGAGGGGTGGACTCCTACGAGCAGTACTTC
TRBV30,NA,TRBJ2-5,many,CAWSVPRGETQYF,TGTGCCTGGAGTGTACCCAGGGGTGAGACCCAGTACTTC
TRBV3-1,NA,TRBJ2-2,NA,CANTPLPGGLTGELFF,TGTGCCAACACCCCCTTGCCCGGGGGCTTAACCGGGGAGCTGTTTTTT
TRBV27,NA,TRBJ2-7,few,CASSPIGRGLEEQYF,TGTGCCAGCAGTCCTATCGGGAGGGGGCTGGAGGAGCAGTACTTC
TRBV9,TRBD2,TRBJ2-3,few,CASSVVSGRAGDTQYF,TGTGCCAGCAGCGTAGTTAGCGGGAGGGCCGGAGATACGCAGTATTTT
TRBV12-3/TRBV12-4,NA,TRBJ2-1,many,CASSEDSHNEQFF,TGTGCCAGCAGTGAGGACAGTCACAATGAGCAGTTCTTC
TRBV3-1,NA,TRBJ1-2,NA,CASSQEGTSGSRGYTF,TGTGCCAGCAGCCAAGAGGGAACCTCAGGGTCTCGTGGCTACACCTTC
TRBV3-1,NA,TRBJ1-2,few,CASSQARGEGYTF,TGTGCCAGCAGCCAAGCCAGGGGCGAGGGCTACACCTTC
TRBV7-2,NA,TRBJ2-1,many,CASSSSWNEQFF,TGTGCCAGCAGCTCCTCATGGAATGAGCAGTTCTTC
TRBV28,NA,TRBJ2-3,many,CASSAYAEGTDTQYF,TGTGCCAGCAGTGCCTATGCGGAGGGCACAGATACGCAGTATTTT
TRBV7-9,NA,TRBJ2-2,few,CASSLGLSKTGELFF,TGTGCCAGCAGCTTAGGGTTGTCAAAGACCGGGGAGCTGTTTTTT